One TCR beta chain is described in this entry. The ends lost 3 bases at V and 5 bases at J; junction bases unmatched: 9. Germline-derived CDR1 and CDR2 are SGHRS and YFSETQ. This CDR3 spans 16 amino acids. The entry originates in a study of cytomegalovirus exposure and HLA in healthy donors. The PCR contained 60 Vbeta and 13 Jbeta primers. Sequenced by immunoSEQ multiplex PCR; TCRdb stores in-frame clones only, minus some. The table shows around 130,000 clones, with less than 80% occurring only once. This clonotype was obtained from a man between 35 and 55 years old in good health and CMV-seropositive. The sample comprised PBMCs. The rearrangement joins TRBV5-1 to TRBJ2-5; 11 bases are a match to TRBD1. CDR3 sequence reads: CASSSSGTGGGETQYF. The CDR3 nucleotides are TGCGCCAGCAGCTCCTCCGGGACAGGGGGTGGGGAGACCCAGTACTTC. The variable domain in full, completed from reference TRBV5-1 and TRBJ2-5, reads KAGVTQTPRYLIKTRGQQVTLSCSPISGHRSVSWYQQTPGQGLQFLFEYFSETQRNKGNFPGRFSGRQFSNSRSEMNVSTLELGDSALYLCASSSSGTGGGETQYFGPGTRLLVL.